The next 20 T cell receptor beta chains were all read from a single sample in a study of tissue T cells after allogeneic stem cell transplantation. Clones were sequenced by immunoSEQ multiplex PCR, and TCRdb holds only the in-frame ones, with some missing. This sample has tens of thousands of clones, with around 73% found just once. What was sequenced was sorted cells pooled from one or two spleens. These receptors came from a pool of C57BL/6 mice in good health.

Concerning this clone: The gene symbols are mouse symbols. The read terminates 1 residue ahead of where the CDR3 ends, so the germline J gene completes it. J is TRBJ1-3 and V is TRBV5, with 7 bases aligning to TRBD1. The CDR3 spans 14 residues. Germline V gives CDR1 LGHNA, CDR2 YNLKQL (reference sequence). V trimming: 4 bases; J trimming: 2 bases; junction bases outside the gene matches: 2. The DNA read from the CDR3 is TGTGCCAGCAGCCGCGACAGGGCTGGAAATACGCTCTAT. This gives the protein CASSRDRAGNTLY. The CDR3 as a whole reads CASSRDRAGNTLYF.

Of note for this clone: Mouse gene names apply. The CDR3 extends 1 residue past the end of the read, so its final part is completed from the germline J gene. The chain uses TRBV1 and TRBJ1-1; 7 nucleotides agree with TRBD1. V was clipped by 4 bases and J by 0 bases; unmatched bases: 2. Germline V gene sequence: CDR1 NSQYPW, CDR2 LRSPGD (reference sequence). The CDR3 runs 14 residues. CDR3 DNA, as far as it was read: TGCACCTGCAGTGACAGGGGTGCAAACACAGAAGTCTTC. Residues: CTCSDRGANTEVF. The complete CDR3 reads CTCSDRGANTEVFF.

With regard to this clone: Mouse germline and gene names are used. The CDR3 is cut off 1 residue early in the read; its end comes from the germline J gene. The chain is built from TRBV13-1 and TRBJ1-1; D gene unclear. The CDR3 length is 12 residues. V dropped 7 bases and J dropped 0 bases, with 7 bases sitting between them. The germline CDR1 and CDR2 sequences are NSHNY and SYGAGN. The CDR3: CASWTTNTEVFF. Incomplete CDR3 DNA: TGTGCCAGCTGGACCACAAACACAGAAGTCTTC.

On this clone: Gene names are the mouse ones. The read comes to an end 1 residue before the CDR3 does, leaving the germline J gene to fill in the end. The rearrangement links TRBV1 to TRBJ1-1; TRBD1 might be the D (6 bases). Trimming stripped 2 bases from V and 8 bases from J, with 6 bases between. The CDR3 consists of 11 residues. Germline CDR1 is NSQYPW and CDR2 is LRSPGD (reference sequence). Incomplete CDR3 DNA: TGCACCTGCAGTGCACAGGGGGAAGTCTTC. Protein: CTCSAQGEVF. The full-length CDR3 reads as CTCSAQGEVFF.

A word on this clone: Gene names refer to mouse genes. The read comes to an end 1 residue before the CDR3 does, leaving the germline J gene to fill in the end. The chain recombines TRBV5 with TRBJ2-3, with no clear D. V gave up 4 bases and J gave up 0 bases, with 8 bases separating them. The germline gives CDR1 LGHNA, CDR2 YNLKQL (reference sequence). This CDR3 is 14 amino acids long. The CDR3 sequence is CASSPTTSAETLYF. The DNA read from the CDR3 is TGTGCCAGCAGCCCGACAACTAGTGCAGAAACGCTGTAT.

On this clone: Mouse gene names and germline throughout. Read coverage stops 1 residue before the CDR3 terminus; the germline J gene supplies the remainder. J is TRBJ2-7 and V is TRBV24; TRBD2 aligns across 9 bases. Trimming at V came to 3 bases and at J to 7 bases, leaving 4 bases not matched to a gene. The V gene's germline CDR1 is KGHTA and CDR2 FRNEEI. The CDR3 is 13 amino acids. CDR3 in amino acids: CASSLAGGGEQYF. Partial CDR3 DNA: TGTGCCAGCAGTCTTGCTGGGGGGGGAGAACAGTAC.

This clone was detected a few times. Gene names are mouse gene names. The sequence runs out 1 residue before the end of the CDR3; the remainder is reconstructed from the germline J gene. The chain employs TRBV23 and TRBJ2-7; TRBD2 is taken as the D call from the table, unchecked against the DNA. The germline V gene encodes CDR1 KGHTA and CDR2 FQNQQP. CDR3 length equals 14 residues. CDR3 DNA (partial): TGCTCCAGCAGTCAATCTGGACTGGGGGAGGAACAGTAC. It codes for CSSSQSGLGEEQY. The CDR3 as a whole reads CSSSQSGLGEEQYF.

As regards this clone: Germline and genes: mouse. The read falls 1 residue short of the CDR3 end, and the missing part is taken from the germline J gene. The rearrangement joins TRBV23 to TRBJ1-5. This CDR3 region has 13 residues. Germline assignment: CDR1 KGHTA and CDR2 FQNQQP. This CDR3 reads CSSSPGTNQAPLF. The DNA read from the CDR3 is TGCTCCAGCAGCCCCGGGACCAACCAGGCTCCGCTT.

This clone was observed a few times. Mouse germline and gene names are used. The read terminates 1 residue ahead of where the CDR3 ends, so the germline J gene completes it. This rearrangement joins TRBV31 to TRBJ1-3; 8 bases are a match to TRBD1. The V segment lost 1 base and the J segment 3 bases; nucleotides outside the gene matches: 5. The CDR3 is made up of 15 amino acids. Germline V lookup: CDR1 GKSSPN, CDR2 SITVG. The CDR3 loop is CAWSPWTGNGNTLYF. The part of the CDR3 DNA that was read is TGTGCCTGGAGTCCCTGGACAGGGAATGGAAATACGCTCTAT.

A few counts support this clone. Each gene name is a mouse one. The DNA ends 1 residue before the CDR3 does, and the rest of the CDR3 is filled in from the germline J gene. This rearrangement joins TRBV13-3 to TRBJ2-7, with TRBD2 identical over 12 bases. The CDR3 contains 15 residues. V lost 2 bases, J lost 6 bases, and 6 bases stayed unmatched. Germline CDR1 and CDR2: NNHDY and SYVADS. The CDR3 DNA, read in part, is TGTGCCAGCAGTGAGGGGACTGGGGGGCCCTTTGAACAGTAC. Protein sequence: CASSEGTGGPFEQY. The full CDR3 is CASSEGTGGPFEQYF.

On this clone itself: Genes and germline are mouse. The CDR3 end falls 1 residue outside the read, so it is completed with the germline J gene. V is TRBV12-2 and J is TRBJ1-2, with 7 bases identical to TRBD1. Germline V gives CDR1 SGHLS, CDR2 HYDKME. Trimming took 0 bases from V and 2 from J; bases not matched to a gene: 5. The CDR3 length is 15 residues. CDR3 amino acids: CASSLDDRENSDYTF. CDR3 DNA, as far as it was read: TGTGCCAGCTCTCTCGACGACAGGGAGAACTCCGACTACACC.

About this clone itself: All gene names here are mouse names. The missing CDR3 end, 1 residue past where the read stops, is filled in from the germline J gene. This sequence joins TRBV13-3 and TRBJ1-6; perhaps TRBD1 as D (6 bases). TRBJ1-6 qualifies as an ORF whose function is uncertain. The CDR3 extends over 15 amino acids. Trimming removed 5 bases from V and 0 bases from J, with 9 bases in between. In germline, CDR1 is NNHDY, CDR2 SYVADS. Partial CDR3 DNA: TGTGCCAGCAGGCAGGGGATTTCCTATAATTCGCCCCTCTAC. Translation gives CASRQGISYNSPLY. The full CDR3 protein reads CASRQGISYNSPLYF.

For this clone: The gene symbols are mouse symbols. Read coverage stops 1 residue before the CDR3 terminus; the germline J gene supplies the remainder. The chain combines TRBV5 with TRBJ1-4; weak D call: TRBD1 (5 bases). Trimming took 4 bases from V and 3 from J, leaving 12 bases between them. The CDR3 covers 15 residues. Germline V gene sequence: CDR1 LGHNA, CDR2 YNLKQL (reference sequence). The CDR3 protein is CASSPRGGTNERLFF. The sequenced CDR3 bases are TGTGCCAGCAGCCCTCGGGGGGGTACCAACGAAAGATTATTT.

A note on this clone: Germline and genes here are mouse. Read coverage stops 1 residue before the CDR3 terminus; the germline J gene supplies the remainder. The chain is built from TRBV19 and TRBJ2-2; 8 nucleotides agree with TRBD2. The CDR3 contains 16 residues. V was pared by 0 bases and J by 4 bases, with 5 bases of the junction left unmatched. Germline V lookup: CDR1 FNHDT, CDR2 SITEND (reference sequence). CDR3 DNA (partial): TGTGCCAGCAGTATAGAGGGGGGGCGCGGCACCGGGCAGCTCTAC. It yields the protein CASSIEGGRGTGQLY. In full, the CDR3 reads CASSIEGGRGTGQLYF.

This clone was observed a few times. The gene names given are mouse names. The read finishes 1 residue shy of the CDR3 end, and the germline J gene is used to complete it. The chain has TRBV16 and TRBJ2-7; either TRBD1 or TRBD2 may supply D (6 bases each). Between the trimmed V and J ends, which lost 1 base and 6 bases, there was a span of 7 bases. Germline lookup yields CDR1 SGHSA and CDR2 FRNQAP. CDR3 length: 12 residues. This chain's CDR3 is CASSLVGAEQYF. CDR3 DNA, as far as it was read: TGTGCAAGCAGCTTAGTGGGGGCTGAACAGTAC. Drawing the rest from reference TRBV16 and TRBJ2-7, the complete variable domain is NAGVIQTPRHKVTGKGQEATLWCEPISGHSAVFWYRQTIVQGLEFLTYFRNQAPIDDSGMPKERFSAQMPNQSHSTLKIQSTQPQDSAVYLCASSLVGAEQYFGPGTRLTVL.

With respect to this clone: Gene names are mouse gene names. The read gets to within 1 residue of the CDR3 end, and the germline J gene fills in the rest. The sample holds other DNA sequences that translate to the same CDR3. The chain is built from TRBV13-2 and TRBJ2-5, with a possible D match to TRBD2 (7 bases). This CDR3 has 14 residues. The germline V and J ends were trimmed by 0 bases and 6 bases, with 11 bases remaining between them. The germline V gene encodes CDR1 NNHNN and CDR2 SYGAGS (reference sequence). CDR3: CASGDAGGGDTQYF. CDR3 DNA, as far as it was read: TGTGCCAGCGGTGATGCGGGGGGCGGGGACACCCAGTAC.

As for this clone: Gene names refer to mouse genes. The CDR3 goes on 1 residue after the read ends, and that part is filled in from the germline J gene. The rearrangement joins TRBV24 to TRBJ2-3; tentatively, D is TRBD2 (6 bases). CDR1 is KGHTA and CDR2 is FRNEEI in the germline V gene. V was cut by 0 bases and J by 2 bases, with 12 bases left in between. The CDR3 contains 16 residues. The DNA read from the CDR3 is TGTGCCAGCAGTCTGTATACTGGGTCCCTTGCAGAAACGCTGTAT. Its translation: CASSLYTGSLAETLY. The entire CDR3 sequence reads CASSLYTGSLAETLYF.

The table lists this clone with a count of one. The listed genes are named as in mouse. The CDR3 goes on 1 residue after the read ends, and that part is filled in from the germline J gene. The rearrangement links TRBV31 to TRBJ2-3; TRBD2 matches at 10 bases. Losses at the gene ends were 1 base for V and 3 bases for J; bases not matched to a gene: 4. The CDR3 has 15 residues. Looked up from germline, CDR1 is GKSSPN and CDR2 is SITVG. The chain's CDR3 is CAWSPGGAPAETLYF. The CDR3 bases that were read are TGTGCCTGGAGTCCTGGGGGGGCGCCGGCAGAAACGCTGTAT.

Details on this clone: The listed genes are named as in mouse. The CDR3 DNA, read in part, is TGTGCCAGCACCCTAGGGCCAAACACCTTGTAC. This sequence encodes CASTLGPNTLY. The whole CDR3 protein reads CASTLGPNTLYF. The rearrangement links TRBV4 to TRBJ2-4; D remains ambiguous. The read stops 1 residue short of the end of the CDR3; the missing end is completed from the germline J gene. This CDR3 is 12 amino acids long. V lost 7 bases, J lost 5 bases, and 10 bases lay in between. Germline CDR1 reads LGHDT; CDR2 reads YNNKQL (reference sequence).

Concerning this clone itself: These gene names are mouse names. The DNA ends 1 residue before the CDR3 does, and the rest of the CDR3 is filled in from the germline J gene. The chain joins TRBV4 to TRBJ2-4; the match to TRBD2 covers 9 bases. Germline lookup yields CDR1 LGHDT and CDR2 YNNKQL (reference sequence). CDR3 length: 15 amino acids. Trimming took 4 bases from V and 1 from J; bases not matched to a gene: 3. The CDR3 reads CASSSDWGGQNTLYF. The covered CDR3 bases are TGTGCCAGCAGCTCGGACTGGGGTGGTCAAAACACCTTGTAC. Combining the CDR3 with reference TRBV4 and TRBJ2-4 gives the whole variable domain ETAVFQTPNYHVTQVGNEVSFNCKQTLGHDTMYWYKQDSKKLLKIMFSYNNKQLIVNETVPRRFSPQSSDKAHLNLRIKSVEPEDSAVYLCASSSDWGGQNTLYFGAGTRLSVL.